The text below deals with one T cell receptor beta chain. Its antigen is unidentified. One end of the junction varies from germline; a read error may be responsible. The data belong to a study of CD8+ T cells in alopecia areata. Looking at the study overall: Treated patients received oral tofacitinib, 5 to 10 mg twice daily. Broader study findings: Clonality in lesional scalp, especially alopecia totalis/universalis, exceeded that of normal scalp. There were also resident alphabeta T cells of normal skin sequenced in scalp samples.

This CDR3 comprises 12 residues. Germline V gene data show CDR1 as GTSNPN and CDR2 as SVGIG (reference sequence). Reverse transcribed after extraction, RNA yielded cDNA as the sequencing template. The repertoire was sequenced with immunoSEQ multiplex PCR; TCRdb's copy has only in-frame clones and lacks some. The data hold some 170,000 clones, with approximately 59% observed a single time. Specimens obtained from alopecia areata patients comprised lesional scalp punch biopsies and peripheral blood. V gene TRBV30 combines with J gene TRBJ1-5; weak D call: TRBD1 (5 bases). The sample in question was CD4+ T cells sorted from blood, obtained at week 0. The sequence derives from a human donor with alopecia areata. CDR3 sequence (DNA): TGTGCCTGGAACAGGATCAATCGGCCCCAGCATTTT. Protein sequence: CAWNRINRPQHF.